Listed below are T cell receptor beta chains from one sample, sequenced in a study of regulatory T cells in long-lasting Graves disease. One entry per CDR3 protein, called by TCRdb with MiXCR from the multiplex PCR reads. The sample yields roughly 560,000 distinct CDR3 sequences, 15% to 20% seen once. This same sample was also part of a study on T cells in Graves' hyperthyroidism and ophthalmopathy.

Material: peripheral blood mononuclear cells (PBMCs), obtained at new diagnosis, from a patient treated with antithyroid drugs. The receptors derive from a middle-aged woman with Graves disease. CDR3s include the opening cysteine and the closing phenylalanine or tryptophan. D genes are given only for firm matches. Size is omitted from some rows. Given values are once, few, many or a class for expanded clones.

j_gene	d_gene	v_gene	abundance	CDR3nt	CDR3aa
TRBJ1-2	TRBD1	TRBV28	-	TGTGCCAGCAGCCTTAAGGACAGGGTCTATGGCTACACCTTC	CASSLKDRVYGYTF
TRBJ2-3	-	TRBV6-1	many	TGTGCCAGCAGTGAAGCAGATCCCGGGGGCCACACAGATACGCAGTATTTT	CASSEADPGGHTDTQYF
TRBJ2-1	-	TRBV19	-	TGTGCCAGTAGTATATCGTCGTTAAGCTCCTACAATGAGCAGTTCTTC	CASSISSLSSYNEQFF
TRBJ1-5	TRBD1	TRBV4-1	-	TGCGCCAGCAGCGACTGGGAACAGGGGGCAGGCAATCAGCCCCAGCATTTT	CASSDWEQGAGNQPQHF
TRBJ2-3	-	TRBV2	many	TGTGCCAGCAGTGGACAGATCACAGATACGCAGTATTTT	CASSGQITDTQYF
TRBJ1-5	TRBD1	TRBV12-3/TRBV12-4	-	TGTGCCAGCACCCTGGACAGGGGTAATCAGCCCCAGCATTTT	CASTLDRGNQPQHF
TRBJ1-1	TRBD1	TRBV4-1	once	TGCGCCAGCAGCCCAGATGGGACAGGGTTCACTGAAGCTTTCTTT	CASSPDGTGFTEAFF
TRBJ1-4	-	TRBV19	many	TGTGCCAGTAGTGGTCGGCAGGCTGGTCCTAATGAAAAACTGTTTTTT	CASSGRQAGPNEKLFF
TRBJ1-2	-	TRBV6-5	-	TGTGCCAGCAGTTCCTCCGGGATTCCATATGGCTACACCTTC	CASSSSGIPYGYTF
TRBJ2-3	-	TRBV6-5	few	TGTGCCAGCAGTTACTCGGCTTCGGGTACGCAGTATTTT	CASSYSASGTQYF
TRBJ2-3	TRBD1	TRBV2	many	TGTGCCAGCAGTGAAATTGGGGGACAGGCTTTCACAGATACGCAGTATTTT	CASSEIGGQAFTDTQYF
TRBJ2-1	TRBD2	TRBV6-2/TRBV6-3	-	TGTGCCAGCAGTTACGCCGGGGGGAAGATTGAGCAGTTCTTC	CASSYAGGKIEQFF
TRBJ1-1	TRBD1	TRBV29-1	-	TGCAGCGGATGGACAGGGGATACTGGAGCTTTCTTT	CSGWTGDTGAFF
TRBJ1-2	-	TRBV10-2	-	TGCGCCAGCAGTCGGGACCCTAACTATGGCTACACCTTC	CASSRDPNYGYTF
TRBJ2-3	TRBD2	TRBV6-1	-	TGTGCCAGCAGTACTAGGACTAGCGGGCTCCTCGCTGGGGATACGCAGTATTTT	CASSTRTSGLLAGDTQYF
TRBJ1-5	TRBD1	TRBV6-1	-	TGTGCCAGCAGTGGTCGGGACAGGGGAAAAAATCAGCCCCAGCATTTT	CASSGRDRGKNQPQHF
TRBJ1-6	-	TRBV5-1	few	TGCGCCAGCAGTAGCGGACGGACGAATTCACCCCTCCACTTT	CASSSGRTNSPLHF
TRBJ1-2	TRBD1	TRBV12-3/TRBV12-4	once	TGTGCCAGCAATTTCGGGACAGGGCATGGCTACACCTTC	CASNFGTGHGYTF
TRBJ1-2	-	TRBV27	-	TGTGCCAGCAGTTTGTCTGGCAGGGGAAACTATGGCTACACCTTC	CASSLSGRGNYGYTF
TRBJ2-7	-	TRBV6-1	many	TGTGCCAGCAGTGAAGCCGGGGGTTGGAGCTCCTACGAGCAGTACTTC	CASSEAGGWSSYEQYF
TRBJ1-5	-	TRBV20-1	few	TGCAGTGCTAGATCCGGGGTTTCAAGTCAGCCCCAGCATTTT	CSARSGVSSQPQHF
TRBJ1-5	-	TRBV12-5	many	TGTGCTAGTGGTTCAAAATATCAGCCCCAGCATTTT	CASGSKYQPQHF
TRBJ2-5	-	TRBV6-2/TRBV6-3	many	TGTGCCAGCAGTGCCGGGTCCAAGTTCGCCCAGTACTTC	CASSAGSKFAQYF
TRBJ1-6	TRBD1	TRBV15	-	TGTGCCACCAGCTGGGGGGGACAGTATAATTCACCCCTCCACTTT	CATSWGGQYNSPLHF
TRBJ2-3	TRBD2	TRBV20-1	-	TGCAGTGCTAAAGTAGCGGGGCCAGATACGCAGTATTTT	CSAKVAGPDTQYF
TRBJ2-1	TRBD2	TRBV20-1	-	TGCAGTGCAGGGACTAGCGGGGGGCGTGAGCAGTTCTTC	CSAGTSGGREQFF
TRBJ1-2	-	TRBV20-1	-	TGCAGTGCTAGGGTAGGACATCAACCCTATGGCTACACCTTC	CSARVGHQPYGYTF
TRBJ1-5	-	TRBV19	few	TGTGCCAGTAGTATTGTAGGGGCAGCAGCCTATCAGCCCCAGCATTTT	CASSIVGAAAYQPQHF
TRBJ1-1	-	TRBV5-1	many	TGTGCCAGCAGCTCCAGGGACACTGAAGCTTTCTTT	CASSSRDTEAFF
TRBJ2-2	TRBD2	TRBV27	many	TGTGCCAGCAGAGGACTAGCGGCAGGCGGGGAGCTGTTTTTT	CASRGLAAGGELFF
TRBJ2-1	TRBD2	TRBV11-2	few	TGTGCCGGCAGCCCCAGTGCGGGGGGGGTCCGCAATGAGCAGTTCTTC	CAGSPSAGGVRNEQFF
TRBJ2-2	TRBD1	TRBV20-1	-	TGCAGTGCTAGAGATTTGGGTGAGGGGGCGGCGAACACCGGGGAGCTGTTTTTT	CSARDLGEGAANTGELFF
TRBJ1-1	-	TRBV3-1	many	TGTGCCAGCAGCCCCTTCCTGGGCGTCACTGAAGCTTTCTTT	CASSPFLGVTEAFF
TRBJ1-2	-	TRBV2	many	TGTGCCAGCAGTGAGGACGGCGGCTACACCTTC	CASSEDGGYTF
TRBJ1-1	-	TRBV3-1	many	TGTGCCAGCAGTCCTATTGGGACTCTGGAAGCTTTCTTT	CASSPIGTLEAFF
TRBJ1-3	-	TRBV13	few	TGTGCCAGCAGTCTAGGGGGGGCAGTAGGTTCTGGAAACACCATATATTTT	CASSLGGAVGSGNTIYF
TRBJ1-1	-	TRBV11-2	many	TGTGCCAGCAGCCGGGTGGGGACGATTAACACTGAAGCTTTCTTT	CASSRVGTINTEAFF
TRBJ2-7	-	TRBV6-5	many	TGTGCCAGCAGTTACTCGTACGCGGGGCAGACCTACGAGCAGTACTTC	CASSYSYAGQTYEQYF
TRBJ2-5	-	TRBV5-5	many	TGTGCCAGCAGCTTTAACGGGGCGCAGACGGAGACCCAGTACTTC	CASSFNGAQTETQYF
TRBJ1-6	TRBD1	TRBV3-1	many	TGTGCCAGCAGCCAAGGGGGACAGGGGATATCACCCCTCCACTTT	CASSQGGQGISPLHF
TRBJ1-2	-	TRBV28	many	TGTGCCAGCAGTGAGGGGGGCGTTTGGGGCTACACCTTC	CASSEGGVWGYTF
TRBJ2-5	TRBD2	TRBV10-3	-	TGTGCCATCAGTGGGGGACTAGCGGGGGTCCGGACCCAGTACTTC	CAISGGLAGVRTQYF
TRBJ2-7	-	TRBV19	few	TGTGCCTCAAGTCGGGATGCCCCCTACGAGCAGTACTTC	CASSRDAPYEQYF
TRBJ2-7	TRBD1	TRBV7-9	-	TGTGCCAGCAGACCCGCCGGGACAGGCTACGAGCAGTACTTC	CASRPAGTGYEQYF
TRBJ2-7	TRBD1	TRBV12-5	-	TGTGCTAGTGGTGCGGGACAGGGGAGGAACGAGCAGTACTTC	CASGAGQGRNEQYF
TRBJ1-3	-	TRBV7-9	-	TGTGCCACCGGATTGATCTGGGCTGGAAACACCATATATTTT	CATGLIWAGNTIYF
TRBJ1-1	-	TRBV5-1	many	TGCGCCAGCAGCTTTGCGGGGGACACTGAAGCTTTCTTT	CASSFAGDTEAFF
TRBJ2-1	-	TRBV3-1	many	TGTGCCAGCAGCCAATTCGTTGCCCAAGAGCAGTTCTTC	CASSQFVAQEQFF
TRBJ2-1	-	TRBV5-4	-	TGTGCCAGCAGCATCCCGGGGGGCGGGGAGCAGTTCTTC	CASSIPGGGEQFF
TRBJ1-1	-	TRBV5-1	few	TGCGCCAGCAGCTTCGGGGGGGTACCCACTGAAGCTTTCTTT	CASSFGGVPTEAFF
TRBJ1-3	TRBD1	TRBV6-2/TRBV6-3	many	TGTGCCAGCAGCCAACAGGGGACCTCTGGAAACACCATATATTTT	CASSQQGTSGNTIYF
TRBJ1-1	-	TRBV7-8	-	TGTGCCAGCAGCCGGGGCGCTGACACTGAAGCTTTCTTT	CASSRGADTEAFF
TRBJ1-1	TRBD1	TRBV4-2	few	TGTGCCAGCAGCCAAGCACGACAGGGGTTGAACACTGAAGCTTTCTTT	CASSQARQGLNTEAFF
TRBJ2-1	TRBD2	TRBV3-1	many	TGTGCCAGCAGCTTCGGGACTAGCGGTAAAAATGAGCAGTTCTTC	CASSFGTSGKNEQFF
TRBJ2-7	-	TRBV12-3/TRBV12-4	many	TGTGCCAGCAGTTTTGTCGGCTCCTACGAGCAGTACTTC	CASSFVGSYEQYF
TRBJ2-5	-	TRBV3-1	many	TGTGCCAGCAGCAAAGGAGGGACCCAGTACTTC	CASSKGGTQYF
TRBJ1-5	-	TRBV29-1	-	TGCAGCGCCTGCGGTGGGGTCAATCAGCCCCAGCATTTT	CSACGGVNQPQHF